The 23 T cell receptor beta chains given below trace back to one sample, sequenced in a study of cytomegalovirus exposure and HLA in healthy donors. This PCR relied on a set of 60 Vbeta primers and 13 Jbeta primers. Assay used: immunoSEQ multiplex PCR; TCRdb lists only in-frame clones, some missing. The sample lists around 100,000 clones; roughly two thirds were seen once. Sequencing was performed on PBMCs. Source of these receptors: a woman aged 25 to 45 in good health and CMV-seronegative.

This clone has more than one count but fewer than ten. This chain links TRBV11-2 with TRBJ2-1; perhaps TRBD2 as D (6 bases). Trimming shortened V by 1 base and J by 7 bases, and 14 bases separated the two germline ends. This CDR3 comprises 15 residues. The germline V gene encodes CDR1 SGHAT and CDR2 FQNNGV. The CDR3 is CASSLGSGPRNEQFF. The DNA of the CDR3 is TGTGCCAGCAGCTTAGGTAGCGGCCCTCGGAATGAGCAGTTCTTC.

The rearrangement links TRBV28 to TRBJ2-7; 8 bases are shared with TRBD2. Trimming took 6 bases from V and 0 from J; bases not matched to a gene: 10. Germline CDR1 MDHEN, CDR2 SYDVKM. The CDR3 length is 16 residues. In nucleotides, the CDR3 is TGTGCCAGCAGACGAACTAGCGGAGGGTTCTCCTACGAGCAGTACTTC. Translation: CASRRTSGGFSYEQYF.

The V and J genes are TRBV29-1 and TRBJ1-2; possible D gene TRBD1, 6 bases. V lost 6 bases and J 4 bases, leaving 12 bases between the germline ends. The germline gives CDR1 SQVTM, CDR2 ANQGSEA. The CDR3 is 12 residues long. In DNA form, the CDR3 reads TGCAGCGTCATGACAGGACCCTATGGCTACACCTTC. It translates to CSVMTGPYGYTF.

V usage is TRBV7-9 and J usage is TRBJ1-1; 8 bases are shared with TRBD1. Trimming removed 5 bases from V and 8 bases from J; junction bases left unmatched: 13. The CDR3 contains 15 residues. CDR1 and CDR2 (germline): SEHNR, FQNEAQ (reference sequence). The CDR3: CASSEGTGPIEEAFF. CDR3 DNA: TGTGCCAGCAGCGAAGGGACAGGCCCAATCGAAGAAGCTTTCTTT.

The rearrangement links TRBV19 to TRBJ1-5; 7 nucleotides align to TRBD1. The CDR3 consists of 18 residues. J was trimmed by 0 bases and V by 7 bases; bases with no gene match: 15. Per germline, CDR1 LNHDA and CDR2 SQIVND (reference sequence). In nucleotides, the CDR3 is TGTGCCAGTAATACGGACAGGTCCCGAGGGATTAGCAATCAGCCCCAGCATTTT. Translation gives CASNTDRSRGISNQPQHF.

The chain links TRBV27 to TRBJ2-7, with 8 bases lining up with TRBD2. Trimming took 5 bases from V and 0 from J; bases not matched to a gene: 6. This CDR3 comprises 15 residues. CDR1 and CDR2 from the germline V gene are MNHEY and SMNVEV (reference sequence). The CDR3 bases are TGTGCCAGCAGTATGATAGCGGGATCCTCCTACGAGCAGTACTTC. Protein sequence: CASSMIAGSSYEQYF.

This clone was observed a few times. The chain is built from TRBV7-9 and TRBJ2-3, with 10 bases fitting TRBD1. Germline CDR1 and CDR2: SEHNR and FQNEAQ (reference sequence). The CDR3 runs 15 residues. The V gene end was trimmed by 5 bases and the J gene end by 3 bases; junction bases not matched to a gene: 5. CDR3 nucleotide sequence: TGTGCCAGCAGCCCAGGACAGGGGGATACAGATACGCAGTATTTT. Protein product: CASSPGQGDTDTQYF.

This clone was detected a few times. The genes are TRBV5-1 and TRBJ1-2; 11 nucleotides align to TRBD1. The CDR3 extends over 13 amino acids. With V trimmed by 4 bases and J by 10 bases, 6 bases remained unmatched. Looked up from germline, CDR1 is SGHRS and CDR2 is YFSETQ. The CDR3 reads CASSEPGQGVYTF. CDR3 coding DNA: TGCGCCAGCAGCGAACCGGGACAGGGGGTCTACACCTTC.

This chain uses TRBV7-9 with TRBJ1-5; 8 bases agree with TRBD1. Germline V gene data show CDR1 as SEHNR and CDR2 as FQNEAQ (reference sequence). The CDR3 is made up of 14 amino acids. V was clipped by 6 bases and J by 3 bases; unmatched bases: 4. Written as DNA, the CDR3 is TGTGCCAGCAGTGAGGACAGGGCCAATCAGCCCCAGCATTTT. Translated, it gives CASSEDRANQPQHF.

The chain employs TRBV5-1 and TRBJ2-1, with D possibly being TRBD1 (5 bases). There are 15 residues in the CDR3. The germline V gene encodes CDR1 SGHRS and CDR2 YFSETQ. Trimming took off 0 bases at V and 0 bases at J, with 7 bases between the two ends. CDR3 in DNA: TGCGCCAGCAGCTTGGAAGGGGTCTCCTACAATGAGCAGTTCTTC. Its translation is CASSLEGVSYNEQFF.

This clone was counted between two and nine times. The V gene is TRBV20-1, the J gene TRBJ1-1; D is undetermined. Germline-derived CDR1 and CDR2 are DFQATT and SNEGSKA (reference sequence). The V end was cut by 6 bases, the J end by 6 bases, with 8 bases between. There are 10 residues in the CDR3. As DNA, the CDR3 is TGCAGTGCAGGAGCCGCTGAAGCTTTCTTT. Its translation is CSAGAAEAFF.

Only one count was recorded for this clone. The chain is built from TRBV4-1 and TRBJ2-3, with 7 bases that match TRBD1. V lost 0 bases to trimming and J lost 7 bases; unmatched junction nucleotides: 7. The CDR3 length is 15 residues. Germline lookup yields CDR1 MGHRA and CDR2 YSYEKL. Here the CDR3 DNA reads TGCGCCAGCAGCCAAGATTTAAACAGGGGAAATACGCAGTATTTT. As protein: CASSQDLNRGNTQYF.

V gene TRBV19 combines with J gene TRBJ1-4; tentative D call: TRBD1 (5 bases). CDR1 and CDR2 from the germline V gene are LNHDA and SQIVND (reference sequence). Trimming removed 8 bases at V and 3 bases at J, with 10 bases between. The CDR3 is made up of 13 amino acids. The DNA for the CDR3 is TGTGCCAGTGCGCAGGGCCCTAATGAAAAACTGTTTTTT. It translates to CASAQGPNEKLFF.

V usage is TRBV23-1 and J usage is TRBJ2-1; D might be TRBD2 (6 bases). TRBV23-1 is recorded as an ORF, its role being uncertain. The CDR3 has 16 residues. Deletions cut 0 bases from V and 4 bases from J, with 13 bases between. Here the CDR3 DNA reads TGCGCCAGCAGTCAATCTGGAGGGACGGTATACAATGAGCAGTTCTTC. Translation gives CASSQSGGTVYNEQFF.

The chain employs TRBV5-4 and TRBJ1-1; no clear D. The CDR3 is 15 residues long. The V gene lost 3 bases and the J gene lost 0 bases, with 12 bases spanning the gap. The germline gives CDR1 SGHNT, CDR2 YYREEE (reference sequence). The CDR3 sequence is CASSSEQQMNTEAFF. The CDR3, as DNA: TGTGCCAGCAGCTCAGAACAGCAAATGAACACTGAAGCTTTCTTT. Together with reference TRBV5-4 and TRBJ1-1, the CDR3 gives the full variable domain: ETGVTQSPTHLIKTRGQQVTLRCSSQSGHNTVSWYQQALGQGPQFIFQYYREEENGRGNFPPRFSGLQFPNYSSELNVNALELDDSALYLCASSSEQQMNTEAFFGQGTRLTVV.

This clone showed up just once. The chain employs TRBV29-1 and TRBJ2-3, with 11 bases aligning to TRBD2. The CDR3 totals 20 residues. Germline CDR1 is SQVTM and CDR2 is ANQGSEA. The ends lost 5 bases at V and 0 bases at J; junction bases unmatched: 19. CDR3 bases: TGCAGCGTTAGGCTAGCGGGAGGCCTCTATAACTCCGCTAGCACAGATACGCAGTATTTT. As protein: CSVRLAGGLYNSASTDTQYF.

This sequence joins TRBV23-1 and TRBJ2-7; possible D gene TRBD1, 6 bases. TRBV23-1 counts as an open reading frame of uncertain function. The CDR3 has 16 residues. Trimming left V 1 base short and J 3 bases short, with 16 bases between. The CDR3 protein is CASSQFRDNEVYEQYF. CDR3 bases: TGCGCCAGCAGTCAATTCCGGGACAACGAAGTCTACGAGCAGTACTTC.

The V and J genes are TRBV28 and TRBJ2-3; 7 bases agree with TRBD2. The CDR3 totals 16 residues. With V trimmed by 6 bases and J by 2 bases, 11 bases remained unmatched. Germline V gene data show CDR1 as MDHEN and CDR2 as SYDVKM. CDR3 region: CASRLLADEPTDTQYF. In nucleotides, the CDR3 is TGTGCCAGCAGGCTTCTAGCGGACGAGCCCACAGATACGCAGTATTTT.

This rearrangement joins TRBV7-9 to TRBJ1-1; D remains ambiguous. V lost 5 bases and J 1 base, leaving 11 bases between the germline ends. The CDR3 is made up of 14 amino acids. Germline lookup yields CDR1 SEHNR and CDR2 FQNEAQ (reference sequence). CDR3 nucleotide sequence: TGTGCCAGCAGCCCACGCAAGAGGAACACTGAAGCTTTCTTT. This codes for CASSPRKRNTEAFF.

V and J are TRBV6-1 and TRBJ2-5, with D possibly matching TRBD1 (6 bases). The J call is uncertain, as TRBJ2-7 better fits the DNA end. Germline V CDR1 and CDR2: MNHNS, SASEGT. The CDR3 sequence is 13 residues long. The CDR3 reads CASTRQDSYEQYF. DNA for the CDR3: TGTGCCAGCACTAGACAGGACTCCTACGAGCAGTACTTC.

This sequence joins TRBV6-5 and TRBJ1-1; TRBD1 agrees at 11 bases. This CDR3 has 14 amino acids. The ends lost 5 bases at V and 5 bases at J; junction bases unmatched: 4. Per the germline V gene, CDR1 is MNHEY and CDR2 is SVGAGI. The CDR3 region has the DNA TGTGCCAGCAGTAGGGACAGGGGGGTTACTGAAGCTTTCTTT. This encodes CASSRDRGVTEAFF.

Only a few counts were recorded for this clone. This sequence joins TRBV28 and TRBJ2-7, with a tentative D call TRBD1 (5 bases). The V gene's germline CDR1 is MDHEN and CDR2 SYDVKM. This CDR3 has 12 amino acids. The V gene lost 10 bases and the J gene lost 3 bases, with 13 bases spanning the gap. CDR3 sequence reads: CATLGQGYEQYF. As DNA, the CDR3 is TGTGCCACCTTGGGGCAGGGCTACGAGCAGTACTTC.

This rearrangement joins TRBV27 to TRBJ2-7; D remains unclear. V lost 0 bases, J lost 4 bases, and 10 bases lay in between. Germline lookup yields CDR1 MNHEY and CDR2 SMNVEV (reference sequence). The CDR3 is made up of 14 amino acids. This CDR3 is CASSLSMTFYEQYF. The CDR3 DNA sequence: TGTGCCAGCAGTTTATCGATGACTTTTTACGAGCAGTACTTC.